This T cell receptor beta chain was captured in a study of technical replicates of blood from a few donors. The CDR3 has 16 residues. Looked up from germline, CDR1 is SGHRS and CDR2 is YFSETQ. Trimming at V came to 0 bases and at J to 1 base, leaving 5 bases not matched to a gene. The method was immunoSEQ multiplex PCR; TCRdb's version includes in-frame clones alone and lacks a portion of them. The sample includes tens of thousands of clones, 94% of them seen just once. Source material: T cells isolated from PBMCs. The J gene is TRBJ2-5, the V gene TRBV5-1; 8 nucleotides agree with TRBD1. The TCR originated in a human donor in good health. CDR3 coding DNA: TGCGCCAGCAGCTTGGACGGACAGGGCCTCCAAGAGACCCAGTACTTC. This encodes CASSLDGQGLQETQYF.